Below, one T cell receptor beta chain is given with its context. The antigen it recognizes is unknown. No much larger clone is present one base from it, and per-base qualities are unavailable. This sample was taken from a study of cytomegalovirus exposure and HLA in healthy donors (dated by TCRdb to 2017 to 2019). Concerning the study at large: An earlier analysis of 587 of the donors reported roughly 300 Gb of sequence data and 95 million to 130 million unique TCR beta sequences obtained from approximately 180 million T cells. A later genetic analysis used genome-wide SNP genotypes for about 55% of the 666 donors, treating that subset as a discovery cohort. Along with the roughly 670-subject first cohort, a separate validation cohort of over a hundred different subjects was used. The number of donors typed differed by locus, with about 620-630 for A, B, C, DRB1 and DQB1, more than 500 for DQA1, 600 to 610 for DPA1, and roughly 450 for DPB1. To decide whether each TCR beta V gene segment behaved as functional or pseudogenic, an earlier analysis of nearly 600 of the donors relied on high-throughput TCR beta sequencing. Of the roughly 400 genotyped donors, 75% to 85% were placed in the genetic ancestry cluster associated with self-reported Caucasian donors. The study aimed to test whether cataloging public T cell receptors could reveal signatures of past pathogen exposure. The later analysis used no new phenotypic data to find candidate immune exposures, relying instead on TCR beta sequences and their occurrence across donors. HLA typing included class I and class II loci at four-digit resolution. Donor age, sex, ethnicity and CMV serostatus were compiled alongside the repertoire data. The T cell repertoires of 670 or so subjects were profiled by immunosequencing and related to cytomegalovirus serostatus. Roughly 290 gigabases of sequencing data and roughly 80 million unique TCR sequences made up an early release that covered under 750 HLA-typed donors. A later analysis re-examined previously published TCR beta repertoires from just over 650 donors and added high-resolution HLA genotyping to investigate patterns of TCR occurrence. All discovery cohort repertoires had been generated using a single sequencing platform. Because of strong linkage in the cohort, four to six DR-DQ haplotypes were treated as single units for association and clustering. Among about 360 genotyped donors of the cohort, an average of 235,054 unique TCR beta nucleotide sequences were sequenced per donor, roughly 18% of them non-productive. To predict cytomegalovirus infection status, the study combined high-throughput TCR immunosequencing, statistical association of individual TCRs with disease status, and machine learning. The paper as a whole reports these results and caveats: An association between a missense DCLRE1C variant and V-gene and J-gene trimming of TCR beta chains was found in a later genetic analysis and replicated in an independent cohort. Most TCR sequences were seen in very few donors, while some public TCRs were found in many individuals. CMV serostatus was the only immune exposure information available for the cohort. A cluster of highly shared sequence variants was judged likely to represent a technical artifact of the sequencing pipeline. A further reported finding was that TCR beta sequences accurately predicted the HLA-A and HLA-B alleles for most subjects in the first cohort. Strong co-occurrence of HLA alleles, especially DR and DQ, made assigning TCR associations to individual alleles difficult. A later analysis associated about 18,000 TCR beta sequences with specific HLA alleles at a false discovery rate of 0.05. A later analysis found that most CMV-associated TCR beta chains appeared HLA-restricted, with HLA associations seemingly driven largely by CMV exposure. Broadly in line with IMGT annotations, most TCR beta V segments showed up in productive rearrangements about 87% or about 30% of the time in an earlier analysis of 587 of the donors. Correlated functional status among segregating V segments might be attributable to linkage disequilibrium, but an unknown experimental factor could not be ruled out. The presence/absence analyses assumed that sequencing depth was roughly uniform across donors, and that assumption may not be true. Compared with equally common non-associated chains, HLA-associated TCR beta chains in a later analysis were more clonally expanded and had lower generation probabilities. Seventeen rarely observed V segments, including chromosome 9 orphons, were excluded from the earlier analysis of some 590 of the donors because counts were too low. Because some donors lacked HLA typing at each locus, the association tests relied only on the typed subset. Compared with the approximately 700-donor mean, donors in an Asian-associated ancestry cluster had fewer N-insertions in productive TCRs, according to a later genetic analysis. In this cohort, only TCR beta chains were sequenced, and detectable features were limited by the absence of alpha or paired-chain data. The 87-base-pair reads could not distinguish some IMGT-functional V segments, including TRBV6-2 and TRBV6-3, so those segments were excluded. A later analysis found that TCR association rates varied across HLA loci, with DRB1 alleles showing the most associated TCRs and HLA-C alleles the fewest. According to a later analysis, parvovirus B19, influenza, CMV and Epstein-Barr virus appeared linked to several top co-occurrence clusters. Three of the identified cytomegalovirus-associated TCR beta chains were confirmed in vitro to be specific for cytomegalovirus antigens. It was suggested by the authors that the approach could potentially be generalized to other disease states and immunological phenotypes. In the study, about 150 TCR beta chains were listed as associated with cytomegalovirus. The classifier was reported to diagnose cytomegalovirus status with high specificity and sensitivity in both the original and validation cohorts.

The method was the immunoSEQ multiplex PCR assay. A mixture of 60 forward primers for TCR Vbeta segments and 13 reverse primers for TCR Jbeta segments was used in the multiplex PCR. The CDR3 region of rearranged TCR beta genes was amplified from genomic DNA by a multiplex PCR assay. Amplified TCR beta libraries were sequenced as 87-base-pair reads on the Illumina HiSeq System. Processing in the source paper ran as follows. Across the 500 to 750 repertoires, a later analysis counted approximately 83 million unique TCR beta chains, 9.5 million to 13 million of which were shared by at least two donors. Raw reads were error-corrected and collapsed into unique sequences with a nearest-neighbor algorithm that merged closely related sequences to remove PCR and sequencing errors. Alignment of CDR3 sequences to IMGT reference sequences was used to assign V, D and J gene segments. For a sequence to be retained, a match of at least six nucleotides to both a V gene segment and a J gene segment was required. Rearrangements were called productive when the CDR3 lacked stop codons and stayed in frame with V and J; all others were non-productive. CDR3 was defined according to IMGT convention as the region running from the second conserved V-encoded cysteine to the conserved J-encoded phenylalanine. Sequences without an unambiguous match to a single V gene segment were excluded from the earlier analysis of 450 to 650 of the donors. In an earlier analysis of 587 of the donors, a V segment was called functional when productive rearrangements were above 56.7%, and segregating when the standard deviation between donors exceeded 5%. A statistical classification framework was developed to diagnose cytomegalovirus status using the catalog of TCR beta chain sequences. A later analysis assigned V and J genes by comparing TCR nucleotide sequences with IMGT/GENE-DB human TR gene sequences. The TCRdist pipeline was used in a later analysis to assign CDR3 sequences and most-parsimonious VDJ recombination scenarios. In a later analysis, every TCR beta chain was defined by the combination of its CDR3 amino acid sequence and its V-gene family, and reads without a unique V-gene family were dropped. In a later analysis, fewer than 650 highly shared, low-generation-probability nucleotide sequences were removed to address suspected cross-contamination and a sequencing artifact. In a later analysis, a clonal expansion index for each public chain was calculated from normalized within-repertoire ranks of inferred template counts. A later analysis computed generation probabilities with a VDJ recombination model fitted to out-of-frame rearrangements, and checked the results against IGoR. In a later analysis, TCR-TCR, TCR-HLA and TCR-CMV co-occurrence was scored with hypergeometric tests, and a repertoire-size bias correction was applied to TCR pairs. To estimate false discovery rates, a later analysis permuted the HLA or CMV assignments 20 times. In a later analysis, co-occurring TCRs were grouped using DBSCAN, with TCRdist sequence similarity added in when clustering inside HLA-allele-positive subsets. Co-occurrence clustering excluded repertoires with fewer than 30,000 or more than 120,000 public chains, plus five with anomalous nucleotide sharing. TCRdb carries this immuneACCESS record with in-frame sequences only. Its versions omit some clonotypes, under half of them owing to an unresolved V gene in the studies checked, with the rest unexplained. V, J and clone size derive from that table, while D and trimming were established from the DNA sequence. The sample has about 130,000 clones on record, 55% to 75% of them singletons. The leading ten clones occupy roughly 1.6% of the sample.

Per the germline V gene, SGHVS is the CDR1 and FQNEAQ is the CDR2. Including cysteine and phenylalanine, the CDR3 has 14 amino acids. Only the CDR3 DNA is retained, 42 bases long and in frame from the first base. The junction shows trimming of 5 bases on V and 6 bases on J, and the gene matches do not reach 6 bases of it. In total, over 600 healthy bone marrow donors made up the cohort. At the time of sampling, all cohort members were nominally healthy, though unrecorded immune exposures were likely present. The donor tested CMV seropositive, placing the donor among the 290 or so seropositive members of the cohort. A peripheral blood sample was collected from each donor, and TCR beta sequencing was performed on peripheral blood mononuclear cells. Genomic DNA was extracted from the blood cell samples with the Qiagen DNeasy Blood Extraction Kit.

The clonotype originates from a man under 40 in good health and CMV-seropositive. The material sequenced was PBMCs. The rearrangement combines TRBV7-8 with TRBJ1-5, with TRBD1 identical over 8 junction bases. The bases read TGTGCCAGCAGCGGACAGGGATTTGGTCAGCCCCAGCATTTT. This sequence encodes CASSGQGFGQPQHF.